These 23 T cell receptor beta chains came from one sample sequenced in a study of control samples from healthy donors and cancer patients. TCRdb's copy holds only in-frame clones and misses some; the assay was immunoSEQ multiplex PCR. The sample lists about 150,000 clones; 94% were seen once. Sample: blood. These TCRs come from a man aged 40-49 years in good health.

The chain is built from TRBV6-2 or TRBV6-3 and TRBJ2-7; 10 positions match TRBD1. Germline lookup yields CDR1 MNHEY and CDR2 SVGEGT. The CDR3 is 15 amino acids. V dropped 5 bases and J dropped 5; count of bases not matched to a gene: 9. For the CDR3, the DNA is TGTGCCAGCAGTCACCCGGGACAGGGGAGGGACGAGCAGTACTTC. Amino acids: CASSHPGQGRDEQYF.

Here the CDR3 DNA reads TGCGCCAGCAGCCAGTTAAACCGACTAGCGGGGGGGGAAACCATCTACAATGAGCAGTTCTTC. It codes for CASSQLNRLAGGETIYNEQFF. The gene calls are TRBV4-1 and TRBJ2-1; 14 bases align to TRBD2. With 3 bases clipped from V and 3 bases from J, the junction kept 16 bases outside the gene matches. This CDR3 contains 21 residues. Germline CDR1 MGHRA, CDR2 YSYEKL.

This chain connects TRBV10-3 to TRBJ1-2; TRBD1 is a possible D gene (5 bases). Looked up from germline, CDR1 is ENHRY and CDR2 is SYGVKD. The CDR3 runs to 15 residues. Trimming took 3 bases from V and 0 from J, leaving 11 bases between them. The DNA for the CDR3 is TGTGCCATCAGTGAAGGCTCGGGGCCTAACTATGGCTACACCTTC. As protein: CAISEGSGPNYGYTF.

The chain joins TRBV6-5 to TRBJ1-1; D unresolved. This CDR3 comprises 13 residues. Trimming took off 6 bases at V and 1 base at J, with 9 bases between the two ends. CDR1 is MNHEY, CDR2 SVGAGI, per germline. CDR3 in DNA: TGTGCCAGCAGACGGACGGCGAACACTGAAGCTTTCTTT. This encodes CASRRTANTEAFF.

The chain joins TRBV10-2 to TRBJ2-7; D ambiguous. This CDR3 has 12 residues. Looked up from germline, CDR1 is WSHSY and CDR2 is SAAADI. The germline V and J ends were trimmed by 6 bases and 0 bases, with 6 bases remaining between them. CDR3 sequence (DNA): TGCGCCAGCAGCGTTAGCTCCTACGAGCAGTACTTC. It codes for CASSVSSYEQYF.

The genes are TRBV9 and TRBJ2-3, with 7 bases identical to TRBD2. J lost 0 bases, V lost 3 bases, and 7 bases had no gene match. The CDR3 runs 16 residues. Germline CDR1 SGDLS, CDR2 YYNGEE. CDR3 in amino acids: CASSAPPGGSTDTQYF. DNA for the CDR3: TGTGCCAGCAGCGCGCCCCCGGGGGGAAGCACAGATACGCAGTATTTT.

The CDR3 reads CSVTWRGGQETQYF. The CDR3 coding sequence is TGCAGCGTTACCTGGCGGGGGGGCCAAGAGACCCAGTACTTC. The V gene is TRBV29-1, the J gene TRBJ2-5, with 9 bases aligning to TRBD2. Germline CDR1 is SQVTM and CDR2 is ANQGSEA. V gave up 5 bases and J gave up 1 base; unmatched junction bases: 5. The CDR3 runs 14 residues.

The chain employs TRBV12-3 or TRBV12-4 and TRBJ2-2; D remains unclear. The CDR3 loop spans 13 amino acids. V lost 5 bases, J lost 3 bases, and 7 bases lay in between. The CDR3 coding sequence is TGTGCCAGCAGTCGGTTGGACACCGGGGAGCTGTTTTTT. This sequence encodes CASSRLDTGELFF.

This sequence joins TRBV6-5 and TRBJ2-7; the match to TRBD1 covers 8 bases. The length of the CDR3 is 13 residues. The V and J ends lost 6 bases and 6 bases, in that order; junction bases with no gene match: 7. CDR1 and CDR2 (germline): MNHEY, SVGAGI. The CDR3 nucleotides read TGTGCCAGCAGGACACAGGGGGTAGGCGAGCAGTACTTC. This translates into CASRTQGVGEQYF.

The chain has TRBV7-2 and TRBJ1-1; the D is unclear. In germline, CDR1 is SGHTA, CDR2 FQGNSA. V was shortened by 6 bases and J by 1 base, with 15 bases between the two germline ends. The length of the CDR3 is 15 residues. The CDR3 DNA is TGTGCCAGCAGGCACTCTACGAACAGGAACACTGAAGCTTTCTTT. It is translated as CASRHSTNRNTEAFF.

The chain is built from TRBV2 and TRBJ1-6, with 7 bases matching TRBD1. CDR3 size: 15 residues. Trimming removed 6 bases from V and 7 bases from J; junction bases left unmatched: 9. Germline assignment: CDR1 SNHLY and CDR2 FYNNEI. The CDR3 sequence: CASRKQGLPNSPLHF. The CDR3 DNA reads TGTGCCAGCAGGAAACAGGGGCTACCCAATTCACCCCTCCACTTT.

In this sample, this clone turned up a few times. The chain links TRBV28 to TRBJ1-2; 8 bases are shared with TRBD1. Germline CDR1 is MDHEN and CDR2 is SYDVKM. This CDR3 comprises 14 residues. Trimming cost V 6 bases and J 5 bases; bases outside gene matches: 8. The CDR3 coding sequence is TGTGCCAGCAGACGTCGGACAGGGCTTTATGGCTACACCTTC. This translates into CASRRRTGLYGYTF.

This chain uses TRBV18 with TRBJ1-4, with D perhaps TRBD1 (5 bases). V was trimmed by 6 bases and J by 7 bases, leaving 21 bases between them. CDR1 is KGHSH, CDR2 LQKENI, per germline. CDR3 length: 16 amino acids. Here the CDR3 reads CASSLHPRQTLEKLFF. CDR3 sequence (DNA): TGTGCCAGCTCCCTCCACCCTCGACAGACACTTGAAAAACTGTTTTTT.

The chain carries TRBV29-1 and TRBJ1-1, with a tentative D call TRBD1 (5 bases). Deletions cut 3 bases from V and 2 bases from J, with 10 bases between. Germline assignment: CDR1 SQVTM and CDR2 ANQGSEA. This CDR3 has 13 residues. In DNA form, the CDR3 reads TGCAGCGTTGAGGGGGGTTTCAACACTGAAGCTTTCTTT. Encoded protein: CSVEGGFNTEAFF.

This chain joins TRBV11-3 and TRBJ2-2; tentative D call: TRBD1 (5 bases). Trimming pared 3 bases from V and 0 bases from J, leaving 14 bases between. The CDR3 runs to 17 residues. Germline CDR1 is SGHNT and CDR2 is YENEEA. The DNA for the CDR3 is TGTGCCAGCAGCTTTGAGTGGGCAGGGTCGAACACCGGGGAGCTGTTTTTT. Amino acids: CASSFEWAGSNTGELFF.

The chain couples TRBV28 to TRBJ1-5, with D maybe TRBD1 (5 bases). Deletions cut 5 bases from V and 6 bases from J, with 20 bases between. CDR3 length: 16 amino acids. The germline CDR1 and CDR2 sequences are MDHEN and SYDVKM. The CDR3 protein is CASSGGGQALGQPQHF. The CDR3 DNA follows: TGTGCCAGCAGTGGGGGTGGGCAGGCTCTAGGTCAGCCCCAGCATTTT.

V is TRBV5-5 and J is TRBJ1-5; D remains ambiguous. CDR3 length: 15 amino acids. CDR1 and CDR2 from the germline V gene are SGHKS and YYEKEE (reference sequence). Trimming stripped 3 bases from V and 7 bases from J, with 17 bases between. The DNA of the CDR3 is TGTGCCAGCAGCTCGGAAGGAAGGAAGGGACAGCCCCAGCATTTT. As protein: CASSSEGRKGQPQHF.

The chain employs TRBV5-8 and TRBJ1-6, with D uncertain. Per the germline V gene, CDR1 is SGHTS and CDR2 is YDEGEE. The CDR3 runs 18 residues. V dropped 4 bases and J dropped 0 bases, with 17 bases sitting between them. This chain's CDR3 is CASSPGPKFSSYNSPLHF. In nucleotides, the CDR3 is TGTGCCAGCAGCCCCGGACCCAAGTTCAGCTCCTATAATTCACCCCTCCACTTT. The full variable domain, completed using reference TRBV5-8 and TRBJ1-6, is EAGVTQSPTHLIKTRGQQATLRCSPISGHTSVYWYQQALGLGLQFLLWYDEGEERNRGNFPPRFSGRQFPNYSSELNVNALELEDSALYLCASSPGPKFSSYNSPLHFGNGTRLTVT.

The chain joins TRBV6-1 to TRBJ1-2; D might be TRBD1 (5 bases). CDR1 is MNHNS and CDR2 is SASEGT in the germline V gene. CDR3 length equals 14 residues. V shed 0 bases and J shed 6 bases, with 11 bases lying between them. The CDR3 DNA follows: TGTGCCAGCAGTGAAGCCCAGGGAAGAAATGGCTACACCTTC. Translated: CASSEAQGRNGYTF.

CDR3 amino acids: CASSEPPGTGELFF. CDR3 sequence (DNA): TGTGCCAGCAGTGAACCGCCGGGAACCGGGGAGCTGTTTTTT. The chain recombines TRBV27 with TRBJ2-2, with D possibly being TRBD2 (5 bases). Trimming removed 5 bases from V and 5 bases from J, with 12 bases in between. CDR3 length equals 14 residues. CDR1 MNHEY and CDR2 SMNVEV come from the germline V gene (reference sequence).

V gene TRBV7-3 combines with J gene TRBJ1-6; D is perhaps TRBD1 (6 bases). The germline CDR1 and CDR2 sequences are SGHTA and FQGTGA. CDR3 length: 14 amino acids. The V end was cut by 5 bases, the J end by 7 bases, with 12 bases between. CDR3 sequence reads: CASSLGQRNSPLHF. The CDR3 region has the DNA TGTGCCAGCAGCCTGGGACAAAGAAATTCACCCCTCCACTTT.

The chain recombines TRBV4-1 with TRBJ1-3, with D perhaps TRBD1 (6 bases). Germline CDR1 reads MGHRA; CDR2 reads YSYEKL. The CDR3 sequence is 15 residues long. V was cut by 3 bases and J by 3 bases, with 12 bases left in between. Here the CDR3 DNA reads TGCGCCAGCAGCCAGACAGGTTCTATTGGAAACACCATATATTTT. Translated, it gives CASSQTGSIGNTIYF.

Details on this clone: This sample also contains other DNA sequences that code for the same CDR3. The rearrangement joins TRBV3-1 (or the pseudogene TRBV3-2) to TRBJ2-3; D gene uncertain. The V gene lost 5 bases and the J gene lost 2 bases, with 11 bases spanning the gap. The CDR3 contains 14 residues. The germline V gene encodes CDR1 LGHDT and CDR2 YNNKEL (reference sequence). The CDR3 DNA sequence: TGTGCCAGCAGCTTAAGGACGTCCACAGATACGCAGTATTTT. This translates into CASSLRTSTDTQYF.